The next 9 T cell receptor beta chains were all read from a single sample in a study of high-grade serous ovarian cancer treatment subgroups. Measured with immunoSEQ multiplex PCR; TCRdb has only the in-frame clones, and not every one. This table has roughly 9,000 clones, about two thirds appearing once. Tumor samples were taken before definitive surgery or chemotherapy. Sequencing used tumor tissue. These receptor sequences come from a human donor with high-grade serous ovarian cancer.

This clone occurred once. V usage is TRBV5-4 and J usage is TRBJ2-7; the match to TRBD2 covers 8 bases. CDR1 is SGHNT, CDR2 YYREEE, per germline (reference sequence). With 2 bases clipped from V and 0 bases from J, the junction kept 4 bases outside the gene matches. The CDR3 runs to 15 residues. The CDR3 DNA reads TGTGCCAGCAGCTTACTAGCGGACAGCTCCTACGAGCAGTACTTC. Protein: CASSLLADSSYEQYF.

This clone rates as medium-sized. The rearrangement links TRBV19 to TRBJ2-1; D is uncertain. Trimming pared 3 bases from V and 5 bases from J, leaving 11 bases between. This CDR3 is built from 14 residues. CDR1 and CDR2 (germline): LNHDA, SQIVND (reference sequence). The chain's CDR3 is CASSMMTVNNEQFF. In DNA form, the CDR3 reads TGTGCCAGTAGTATGATGACGGTGAACAATGAGCAGTTCTTC. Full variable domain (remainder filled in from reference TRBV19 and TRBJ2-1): DGGITQSPKYLFRKEGQNVTLSCEQNLNHDAMYWYRQDPGQGLRLIYYSQIVNDFQKGDIAEGYSVSREKKESFPLTVTSAQKNPTAFYLCASSMMTVNNEQFFGPGTRLTVL.

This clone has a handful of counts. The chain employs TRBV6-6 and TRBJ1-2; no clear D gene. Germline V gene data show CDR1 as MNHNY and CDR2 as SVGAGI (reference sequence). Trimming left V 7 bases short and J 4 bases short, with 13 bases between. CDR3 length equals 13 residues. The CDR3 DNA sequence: TGTGCCAGCACGACATGGGGAGGCTATGGCTACACCTTC. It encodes CASTTWGGYGYTF.

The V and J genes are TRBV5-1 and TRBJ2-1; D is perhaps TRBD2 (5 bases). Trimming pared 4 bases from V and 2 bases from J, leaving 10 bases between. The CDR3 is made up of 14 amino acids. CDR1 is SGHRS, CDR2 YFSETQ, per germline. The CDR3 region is CASSRDPAYNEQFF. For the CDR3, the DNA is TGCGCCAGCAGCCGGGATCCCGCCTACAATGAGCAGTTCTTC.

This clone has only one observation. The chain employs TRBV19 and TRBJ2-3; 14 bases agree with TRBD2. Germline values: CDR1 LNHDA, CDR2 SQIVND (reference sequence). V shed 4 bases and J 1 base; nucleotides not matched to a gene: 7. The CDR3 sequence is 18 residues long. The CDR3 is CASSKTSGRARGTDTQYF. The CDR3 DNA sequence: TGTGCCAGTAGTAAGACTAGCGGGAGGGCCCGGGGCACAGATACGCAGTATTTT.

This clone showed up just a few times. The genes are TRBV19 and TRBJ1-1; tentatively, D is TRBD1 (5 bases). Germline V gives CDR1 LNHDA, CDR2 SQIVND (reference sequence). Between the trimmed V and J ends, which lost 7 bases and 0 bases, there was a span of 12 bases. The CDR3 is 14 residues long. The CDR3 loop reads CASTPGRLNTEAFF. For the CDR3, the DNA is TGTGCCAGTACCCCGGGACGGCTGAACACTGAAGCTTTCTTT.

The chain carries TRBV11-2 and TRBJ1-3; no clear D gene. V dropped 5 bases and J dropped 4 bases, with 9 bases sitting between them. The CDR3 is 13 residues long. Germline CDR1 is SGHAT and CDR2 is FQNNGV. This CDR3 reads CASSPAQGNTIYF. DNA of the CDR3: TGTGCCAGCAGCCCCGCACAAGGAAACACCATATATTTT.

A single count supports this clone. The chain's CDR3 is CASSFQATQETQYF. CDR3 bases: TGTGCCAGCAGCTTCCAGGCCACCCAAGAGACCCAGTACTTC. The chain uses TRBV7-9 and TRBJ2-5; no reliable D call. CDR1 SEHNR and CDR2 FQNEAQ come from the germline V gene (reference sequence). The CDR3 consists of 14 residues. V was shortened by 3 bases and J by 1 base, with 9 bases between the two germline ends.

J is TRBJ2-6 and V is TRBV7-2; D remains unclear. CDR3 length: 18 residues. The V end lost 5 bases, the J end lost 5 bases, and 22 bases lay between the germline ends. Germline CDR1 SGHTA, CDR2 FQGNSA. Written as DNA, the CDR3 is TGTGCCAGCAGCCGTGGATTGAGACGACAAAGTCGGGCCAACGTCCTGACTTTC. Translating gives CASSRGLRRQSRANVLTF.